The present T cell receptor beta chain was sequenced within a study of spatial heterogeneity in lung cancer. Every cDNA TCR molecule received its own unique molecular identifier. TCRdb fed the 5' RACE reads into MiXCR, producing one record per CDR3 protein. The table has under 30,000 distinct CDR3 sequences, roughly 5.6% seen once. Germline V CDR1 and CDR2: SNHLY, FYNNEI. This CDR3 has 14 residues. V lost 7 bases and J 3 bases, leaving 16 bases between the germline ends. This clonotype was detected only a few times. Time point: blood at routine non-recurrence follow-up after resection. Extraction of whole RNA from tumor, nontumor lung or frozen PBMC preceded unsorted sequencing.

The clonotype was recovered from a male donor with early-stage non-small cell lung cancer. This sample comprised PBMCs, obtained at follow-up. The V call is TRBV2, the J call TRBJ2-7; D is unclear. CDR3 in amino acids: CASTLGGGNYEQYV. The CDR3 DNA reads as TGTGCCAGCACTCTCGGTGGTGGGAACTACGAGCAGTACGTC.